The clone carrying this T cell receptor (beta chain) has only a few counts. Antigen: not known. Using unique molecular identifiers, the investigators prepared the TCRbeta library. TCRdb ran MiXCR on the PCR reads and lists one entry per CDR3 protein. The sample lists 580,000 or so distinct CDR3 sequences, more than 20% occurring once. The data belong to a study of T-cell reconstitution after alpha-beta-depleted transplantation in children. Study-level findings and limits: Alpha-beta T cells present about two months after transplant were reported to originate from several hundred expanded graft clones. From newly produced T cells came most of the T-cell counts and diversity one year after transplant. Surviving recipient T cells and thymic progenitors underlay high day-60 TCRbeta diversity in some patients.

There are 14 residues in the CDR3. The germline gives CDR1 SQVTM, CDR2 ANQGSEA. V was shortened by 5 bases and J by 0 bases, with 11 bases between the two germline ends. This TCR came from a boy less than two years old who had a stem cell transplant for acute myeloid leukemia, so the T cells may come from the graft donor. The V gene is TRBV29-1, the J gene TRBJ2-1; D is unresolved. Sequences were derived from PBMCs, mostly from graft donor cells, sampled 360 days after TCRalphabeta/CD19-depleted stem cell transplant. CDR3 region: CSVSRALSYNEQFF. The CDR3 DNA sequence: TGCAGCGTTAGCCGGGCCCTCTCCTACAATGAGCAGTTCTTC.